This TCR beta chain was identified in a study of cytomegalovirus exposure and HLA in healthy donors. Study conclusions and caveats: Reportedly, diagnosis of cytomegalovirus status by the classifier showed high specificity and sensitivity. The investigators catalogued 150 to 200 TCR beta chains as cytomegalovirus-associated.

Generated by immunoSEQ multiplex PCR, the TCRdb table keeps only in-frame clones and is missing some. The data hold about 89,000 clones, with less than 90% observed a single time. Germline-derived CDR1 and CDR2 are SGHAT and FQNNGV. The CDR3 sequence is 14 residues long. After removal of 3 bases from V and 2 bases from J, the junction contained 4 bases not matched to a gene. A remark on this clone: Its antigen remains unknown. The same CDR3 is also encoded by other DNA sequences in this sample.

The chain couples TRBV11-2 to TRBJ2-7; TRBD1 aligns across 7 bases. The sequence was collected from a woman aged 18 to 35 in good health and CMV-seropositive. The sample was PBMCs. In DNA form, the CDR3 reads TGTGCCAGCAGCTTGGGGCAGGGGGCCTACGAGCAGTACTTC. It translates to CASSLGQGAYEQYF.